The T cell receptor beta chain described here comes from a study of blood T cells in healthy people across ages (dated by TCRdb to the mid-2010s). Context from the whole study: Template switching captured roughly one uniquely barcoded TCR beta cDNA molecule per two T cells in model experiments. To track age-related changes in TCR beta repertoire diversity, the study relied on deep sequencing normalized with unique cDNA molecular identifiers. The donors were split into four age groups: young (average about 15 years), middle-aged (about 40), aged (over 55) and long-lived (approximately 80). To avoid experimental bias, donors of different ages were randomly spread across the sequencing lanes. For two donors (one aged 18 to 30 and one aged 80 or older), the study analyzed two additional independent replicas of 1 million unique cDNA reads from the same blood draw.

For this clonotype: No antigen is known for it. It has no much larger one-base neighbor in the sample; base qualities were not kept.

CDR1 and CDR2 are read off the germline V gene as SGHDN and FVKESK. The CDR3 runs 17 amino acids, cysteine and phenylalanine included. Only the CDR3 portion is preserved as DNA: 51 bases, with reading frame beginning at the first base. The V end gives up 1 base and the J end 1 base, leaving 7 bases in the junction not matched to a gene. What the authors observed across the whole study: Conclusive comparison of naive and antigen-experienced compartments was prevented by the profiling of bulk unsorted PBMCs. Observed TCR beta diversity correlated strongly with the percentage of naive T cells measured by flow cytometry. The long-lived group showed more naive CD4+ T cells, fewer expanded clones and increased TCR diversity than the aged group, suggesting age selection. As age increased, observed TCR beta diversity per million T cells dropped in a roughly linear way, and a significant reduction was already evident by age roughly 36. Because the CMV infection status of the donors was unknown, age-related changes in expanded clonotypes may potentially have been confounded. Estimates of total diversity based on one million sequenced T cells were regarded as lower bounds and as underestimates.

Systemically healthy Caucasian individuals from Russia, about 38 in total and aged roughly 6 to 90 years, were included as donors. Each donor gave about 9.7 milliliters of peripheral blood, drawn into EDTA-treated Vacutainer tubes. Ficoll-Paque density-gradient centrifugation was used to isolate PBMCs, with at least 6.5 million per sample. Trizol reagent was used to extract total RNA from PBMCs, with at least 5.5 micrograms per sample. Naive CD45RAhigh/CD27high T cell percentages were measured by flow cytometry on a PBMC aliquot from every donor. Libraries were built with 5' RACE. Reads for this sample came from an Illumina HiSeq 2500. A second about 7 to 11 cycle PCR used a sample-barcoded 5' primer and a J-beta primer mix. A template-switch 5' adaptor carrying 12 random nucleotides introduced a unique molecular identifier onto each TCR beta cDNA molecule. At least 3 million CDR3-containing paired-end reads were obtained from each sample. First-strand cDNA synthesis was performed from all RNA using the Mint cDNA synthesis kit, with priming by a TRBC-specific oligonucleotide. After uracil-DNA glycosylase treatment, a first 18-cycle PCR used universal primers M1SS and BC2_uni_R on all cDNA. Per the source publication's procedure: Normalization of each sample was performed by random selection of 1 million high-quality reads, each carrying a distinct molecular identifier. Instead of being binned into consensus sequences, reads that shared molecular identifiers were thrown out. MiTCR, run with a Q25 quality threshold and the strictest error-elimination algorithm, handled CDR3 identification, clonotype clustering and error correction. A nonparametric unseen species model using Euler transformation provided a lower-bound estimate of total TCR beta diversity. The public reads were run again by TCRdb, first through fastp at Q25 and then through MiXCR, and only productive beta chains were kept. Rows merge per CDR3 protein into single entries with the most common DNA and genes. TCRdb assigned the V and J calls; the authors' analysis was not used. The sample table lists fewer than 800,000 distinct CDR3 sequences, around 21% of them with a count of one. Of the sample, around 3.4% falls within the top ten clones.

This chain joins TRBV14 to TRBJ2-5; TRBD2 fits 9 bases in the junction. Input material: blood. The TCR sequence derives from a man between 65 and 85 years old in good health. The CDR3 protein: CASSQGLAGTLQETQYF. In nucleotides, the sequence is TGTGCCAGCAGCCAAGGGCTAGCGGGAACGCTCCAAGAGACCCAGTACTTC.